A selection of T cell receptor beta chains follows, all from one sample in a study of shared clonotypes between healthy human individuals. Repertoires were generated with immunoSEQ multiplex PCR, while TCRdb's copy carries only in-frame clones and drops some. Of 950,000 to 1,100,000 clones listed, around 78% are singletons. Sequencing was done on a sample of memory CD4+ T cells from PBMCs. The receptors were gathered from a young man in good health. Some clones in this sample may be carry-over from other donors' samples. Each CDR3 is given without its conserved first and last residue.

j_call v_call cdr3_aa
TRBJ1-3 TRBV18 ASSRTYGESGNTIY
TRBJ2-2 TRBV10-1 ASTPGLAGAGELF
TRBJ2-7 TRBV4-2 ASTPPRGTTYEQY
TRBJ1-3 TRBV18 ASSPQGASSGNTIY
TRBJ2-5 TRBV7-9 ASSLMGLEKTQY
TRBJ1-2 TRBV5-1 ASSLGAENYGYT
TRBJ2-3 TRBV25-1 ASSALPGLNRY
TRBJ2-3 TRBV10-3 AISNLRGGDTQY
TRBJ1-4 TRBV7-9 ASRHTTGFSSEKLF
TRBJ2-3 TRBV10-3 AISESVGTDTQY
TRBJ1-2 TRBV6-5 ASNQEGDYGYT
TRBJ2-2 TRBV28 ASSFFMLRTTDTGELF
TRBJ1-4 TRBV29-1 SGGSRNEKLF
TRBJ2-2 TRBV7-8 ASSLTSGNTGELF
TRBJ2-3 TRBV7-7 ASSPGVVSDTQY
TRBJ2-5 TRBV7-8 ASSLGERLGTQY
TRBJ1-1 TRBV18 ASSPPNRGPEAF
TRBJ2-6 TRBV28 ASSQMRQAGANVLT
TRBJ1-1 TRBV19 ASRPTGIQTEAF
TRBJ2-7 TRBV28 ASSSAGVGGDYEQY
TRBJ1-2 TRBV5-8 ASSLLGQGPGYT
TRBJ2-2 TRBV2 ASRGDYGGELF
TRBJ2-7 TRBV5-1 ASSPAGSSYEQY
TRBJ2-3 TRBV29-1 SVDRPGGATQY
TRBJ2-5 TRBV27 ASSLSYWGLQSQETQY
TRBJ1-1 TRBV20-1 SARGTEAF
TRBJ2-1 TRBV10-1 ASTLSGRPSYNEQF
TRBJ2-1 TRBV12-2 ASRLADRTSGRYNEQF
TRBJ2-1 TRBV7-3 ASSLLASAYNEQF
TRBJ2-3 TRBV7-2 ASSLAPSSGQY
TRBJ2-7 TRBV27 ASSLATAASGGPYEQY
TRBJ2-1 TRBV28 ASSSFLELDYPLDEQF
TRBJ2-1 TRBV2 ASSEVLVAGGQF
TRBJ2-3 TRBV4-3 ASSQVGRDRGTDTQY
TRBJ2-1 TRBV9 ASSVDPWSGEQF
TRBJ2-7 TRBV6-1 ASGAGVNSYEQY
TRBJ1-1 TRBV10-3 AISNTGTEAF
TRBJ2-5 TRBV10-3 AISGYRGEETQY
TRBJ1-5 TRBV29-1 SVRGTNSNQPQH
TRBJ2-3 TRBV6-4 PPGGSSTDTQY
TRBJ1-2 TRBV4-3 ASSRTANYGYT
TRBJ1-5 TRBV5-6 ASSFRTGGVEPQH
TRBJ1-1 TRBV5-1 ASSVDRVNTEAF
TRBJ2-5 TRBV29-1 SADGAATQY
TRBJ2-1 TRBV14 ASSQGGGRDYNEQF
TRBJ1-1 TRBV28 ASGTQGRMNTEAF
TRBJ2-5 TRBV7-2 ASSSFRETQY
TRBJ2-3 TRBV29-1 SVPRTSGTDTQY
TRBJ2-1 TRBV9 ASSVQTVAAGYNEQF
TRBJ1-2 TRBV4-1 ASSQDGSRTANYGYT
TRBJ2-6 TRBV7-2 ASRSSTGRSSSGANVLT
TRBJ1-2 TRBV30 AWSWGKFNYGYT